These 31 T cell receptor beta chains share one sample of origin, sequenced in a study of shared clonotypes between healthy human individuals. The repertoire was sequenced with immunoSEQ multiplex PCR; TCRdb's copy has only in-frame clones and lacks some. Of roughly 530,000 clones in the sample, roughly 95% are singletons; the top ten hold approximately 0.06%. Material for sequencing was naive CD4+ T cells sorted from blood. Noted subset: CD45RA+ positively selected. All receptors derive from a woman aged 25 to 39 in good health.

The chain links TRBV27 to TRBJ2-2, with 7 bases identical to TRBD2. CDR3 length: 15 amino acids. Trimming removed 0 bases from V and 3 bases from J; junction bases left unmatched: 1. From germline, CDR1 is MNHEY and CDR2 SMNVEV (reference sequence). The CDR3 DNA follows: TGTGCCAGCAGTTTATCGGGAGGGGACACCGGGGAGCTGTTTTTT. Residues: CASSLSGGDTGELFF.

The chain is built from TRBV5-1 and TRBJ1-2, with TRBD1 matching 7 bases. The ends lost 4 bases at V and 7 bases at J; junction bases unmatched: 16. Germline V gives CDR1 SGHRS, CDR2 YFSETQ. CDR3 length: 16 residues. CDR3 nucleotides: TGCGCCAGCAGCCCCCGACAGGGACGGAAGAAGAGTGGCTACACCTTC. This gives the protein CASSPRQGRKKSGYTF.

The chain joins TRBV2 to TRBJ2-3, with TRBD2 matching 9 bases. Germline lookup yields CDR1 SNHLY and CDR2 FYNNEI. V shed 7 bases and J 1 base; nucleotides not matched to a gene: 3. The CDR3 sequence is 14 residues long. The CDR3 is CASTPSGGTDTQYF. As DNA, the CDR3 is TGTGCCAGCACACCTAGCGGGGGCACAGATACGCAGTATTTT. Complete variable domain (other parts from reference TRBV2 and TRBJ2-3): EPEVTQTPSHQVTQMGQEVILRCVPISNHLYFYWYRQILGQKVEFLVSFYNNEISEKSEIFDDQFSVERPDGSNFTLKIRSTKLEDSAMYFCASTPSGGTDTQYFGPGTRLTVL.

The chain carries TRBV2 and TRBJ2-7; D perhaps matches TRBD1 (6 bases). This CDR3 has 14 residues. CDR1 is SNHLY and CDR2 is FYNNEI in the germline V gene. The ends were cut back, 6 bases at V and 0 bases at J, with 12 bases in the middle. CDR3 sequence (DNA): TGTGCCAGCAGCGAGCAGGGGTCCTCCTACGAGCAGTACTTC. It yields the protein CASSEQGSSYEQYF.

V gene TRBV6-1 combines with J gene TRBJ1-2, with TRBD1 as a possible D gene (6 bases). The germline CDR1 and CDR2 sequences are MNHNS and SASEGT. Trimming took 2 bases from V and 4 from J, leaving 11 bases between them. CDR3 length: 14 amino acids. CDR3 in amino acids: CASSEFGTLYGYTF. Here the CDR3 DNA reads TGTGCCAGCAGTGAATTCGGGACACTCTATGGCTACACCTTC.

This chain connects TRBV5-8 to TRBJ2-2; 10 bases align to TRBD2. Germline-derived CDR1 and CDR2 are SGHTS and YDEGEE. With 3 bases clipped from V and 4 bases from J, the junction kept 6 bases outside the gene matches. The CDR3 loop spans 16 amino acids. CDR3 in amino acids: CASSSDLAGVTGELFF. The CDR3 bases are TGTGCCAGCAGCTCCGATCTAGCGGGAGTCACCGGGGAGCTGTTTTTT.

The chain recombines TRBV19 with TRBJ2-7; 7 bases match TRBD1. This CDR3 region has 16 residues. The trim removed 0 bases at V and 0 bases at J, leaving 5 bases unmatched. Germline assignment: CDR1 LNHDA and CDR2 SQIVND (reference sequence). CDR3 residues: CASSIDPRGSSYEQYF. The DNA of the CDR3 is TGTGCCAGTAGTATAGACCCCAGGGGGTCCTCCTACGAGCAGTACTTC.

In DNA form, the CDR3 reads TGTGCCACATCAACATCCCTGGCTCTTCCCCCGTTCTTC. Its protein product is CATSTSLALPPFF. The gene calls are TRBV19 and TRBJ2-1, with D unclear. V was shortened by 10 bases and J by 15 bases, with 25 bases between the two germline ends. CDR1 and CDR2 (germline): LNHDA, SQIVND (reference sequence). This CDR3 is 13 amino acids long.

The chain is built from TRBV19 and TRBJ1-5; tentative D call: TRBD1 (5 bases). The germline V gene has CDR1 LNHDA and CDR2 SQIVND (reference sequence). The CDR3 consists of 18 residues. Trimming removed 7 bases from V and 0 bases from J, with 22 bases in between. CDR3 sequence: CASIPGAPPYYSNQPQHF. CDR3 nucleotides: TGTGCCAGTATCCCCGGGGCTCCCCCATATTATAGCAATCAGCCCCAGCATTTT.

This chain links TRBV5-1 with TRBJ2-1; TRBD2 might be the D (5 bases). V lost 2 bases, J lost 6 bases, and 18 bases lay in between. The length of the CDR3 is 16 residues. Germline-derived CDR1 and CDR2 are SGHRS and YFSETQ. CDR3 amino acids: CASSFTTGRALNEQFF. The CDR3 bases are TGCGCCAGCAGCTTCACTACGGGGAGAGCTCTCAATGAGCAGTTCTTC.

This clone was picked up one time. The chain joins TRBV6-1 to TRBJ1-4, with no clear D. There are 13 residues in the CDR3. Deletions cut 2 bases from V and 8 bases from J, with 9 bases between. Germline V gene data show CDR1 as MNHNS and CDR2 as SASEGT. The CDR3 DNA sequence: TGTGCCAGCAGTGAAACTCTGGGGGAAAAACTGTTTTTT. It specifies CASSETLGEKLFF.

This clone was counted once. The V and J genes are TRBV5-1 and TRBJ2-7; 7 bases map to TRBD1. After removal of 5 bases from V and 7 bases from J, the junction contained 3 bases not matched to a gene. CDR3 length: 11 amino acids. Germline CDR1 reads SGHRS; CDR2 reads YFSETQ. CDR3 amino acids: CASRLTGEQYF. In nucleotides, the CDR3 is TGCGCCAGCAGGTTGACAGGGGAGCAGTACTTC.

The chain recombines TRBV2 with TRBJ2-1, with 10 bases lining up with TRBD1. Per germline, CDR1 SNHLY and CDR2 FYNNEI. V was pared by 4 bases and J by 6 bases, with 6 bases of the junction left unmatched. This CDR3 spans 15 amino acids. CDR3 nucleotides: TGTGCCAGCAGTGGGGACAGGGGTATGGGCAATGAGCAGTTCTTC. Translated: CASSGDRGMGNEQFF.

The chain employs TRBV9 and TRBJ2-2; TRBD2 is a possible D gene (5 bases). Germline values: CDR1 SGDLS, CDR2 YYNGEE. The ends were cut back, 4 bases at V and 3 bases at J, with 13 bases in the middle. The CDR3 is 15 residues long. The DNA of the CDR3 is TGTGCCAGCAGCATTGGAGGTCCGGACACCGGGGAGCTGTTTTTT. Protein sequence: CASSIGGPDTGELFF.

The chain recombines TRBV5-4 with TRBJ2-7; D assignment may be TRBD1 or TRBD2 (5 bases each). V shed 2 bases and J shed 2 bases, with 14 bases lying between them. Germline loops: CDR1 SGHNT, CDR2 YYREEE (reference sequence). This CDR3 is built from 15 residues. The CDR3 region is CASSFNRGNPYEQYF. The DNA of the CDR3 is TGTGCCAGCAGCTTTAACCGGGGCAATCCCTACGAGCAGTACTTC.

The V gene is TRBV10-3, the J gene TRBJ1-2; unclear D gene. V shed 8 bases and J shed 8 bases, with 18 bases lying between them. Germline CDR1 is ENHRY and CDR2 is SYGVKD. The CDR3 runs 13 residues. The chain's CDR3 is CAIGSQELLGYTF. CDR3 coding DNA: TGTGCCATCGGGTCGCAGGAATTGTTGGGCTACACCTTC.

Note on this clone: Other nucleotide sequences in the sample specify the same CDR3. This chain joins TRBV28 and TRBJ2-7; D gene uncertain. This CDR3 is built from 12 residues. Trimming stripped 4 bases from V and 5 bases from J, with 9 bases between. Germline V gene lookup returns CDR1 MDHEN and CDR2 SYDVKM. The CDR3 DNA reads as TGTGCCAGCAGTTCCCCGACGAACGAGCAGTACTTC. Amino acids: CASSSPTNEQYF.

The gene calls are TRBV9 and TRBJ1-6; 8 bases align to TRBD1. V lost 3 bases, J lost 8 bases, and 4 bases stayed unmatched. This CDR3 comprises 14 residues. Germline CDR1 SGDLS, CDR2 YYNGEE. The CDR3 region has the DNA TGTGCCAGCAGCGAAGGACAGGGAGATTCACCCCTCCACTTT. Translated: CASSEGQGDSPLHF.

This rearrangement joins TRBV5-1 to TRBJ2-7; unclear D gene. Per germline, CDR1 SGHRS and CDR2 YFSETQ. Trimming left V 4 bases short and J 9 bases short, with 23 bases between. The CDR3 has 15 residues. DNA of the CDR3: TGCGCCAGCAGCACGGGTGCCCTCTCACAGCCGAGGCAGTACTTC. Protein sequence: CASSTGALSQPRQYF.

The CDR3 reads CASSPPAGQGSYEQYF. The CDR3 DNA reads as TGTGCCAGCTCACCCCCCGCGGGGCAGGGGAGCTACGAGCAGTACTTC. The rearrangement joins TRBV18 to TRBJ2-7; possibly TRBD1 or TRBD2 for D (6 bases each). This CDR3 region has 16 residues. Trimming removed 3 bases at V and 3 bases at J, with 18 bases between. CDR1 is KGHSH, CDR2 LQKENI, per germline. Based on the CDR3 plus reference TRBV18 and TRBJ2-7, the full variable domain is NAGVMQNPRHLVRRRGQEARLRCSPMKGHSHVYWYRQLPEEGLKFMVYLQKENIIDESGMPKERFSAEFPKEGPSILRIQQVVRGDSAAYFCASSPPAGQGSYEQYFGPGTRLTVT.

Only one count was recorded for this clone. This chain links TRBV5-8 with TRBJ2-7, with 11 bases matching TRBD1. J gave up 6 bases and V 4 bases, and 15 bases lay outside the gene matches. CDR3 length equals 17 residues. Per the germline V gene, CDR1 is SGHTS and CDR2 is YDEGEE. The CDR3 here is CASSLGQGDSSGSEQYF. The CDR3 region has the DNA TGTGCCAGCAGCCTGGGACAGGGGGATTCCTCGGGGAGCGAGCAGTACTTC.

The V gene is TRBV16, the J gene TRBJ1-1; D gene ambiguous. The CDR3 is 14 amino acids. Germline V gives CDR1 KGHSY, CDR2 FQNENV. The V end lost 2 bases, the J end lost 5 bases, and 12 bases lay between the germline ends. In DNA, the CDR3 is TGTGCCAGCAGCCAAATACAGATGAGTACTGAAGCTTTCTTT. Protein sequence: CASSQIQMSTEAFF.

V usage is TRBV11-2 and J usage is TRBJ2-5; no reliable D call. TRBJ2-7 explains the end of the DNA better; the J call may be wrong. Germline values: CDR1 SGHAT, CDR2 FQNNGV. The CDR3 extends over 14 amino acids. Here the CDR3 DNA reads TGTGCCAGCAGCAACCGGGTCCTTGGGTACGAGCAGTACTTC. It translates to CASSNRVLGYEQYF.

This CDR3 is CASSMAVASNQPQHF. DNA for the CDR3: TGTGCCAGTAGTATGGCAGTCGCTAGCAATCAGCCCCAGCATTTT. The chain combines TRBV19 with TRBJ1-5; D is unclear. The V and J ends lost 3 bases and 0 bases respectively, with 9 bases between them. This CDR3 spans 15 amino acids. Germline lookup yields CDR1 LNHDA and CDR2 SQIVND (reference sequence).

The chain couples TRBV5-1 to TRBJ2-1; tentative D call: TRBD2 (6 bases). Germline V gives CDR1 SGHRS, CDR2 YFSETQ. The CDR3 is 17 amino acids. V lost 2 bases and J 7 bases, leaving 22 bases between the germline ends. The CDR3 DNA is TGCGCCAGCAGCTTCACCCAACTGGCCGTAGGAGGGAATGAGCAGTTCTTC. Translated, it gives CASSFTQLAVGGNEQFF.

The chain recombines TRBV27 with TRBJ1-2; D is perhaps TRBD1 (5 bases). The germline V gene encodes CDR1 MNHEY and CDR2 SMNVEV (reference sequence). V lost 3 bases, J lost 4 bases, and 9 bases lay in between. The CDR3 is 13 residues long. The CDR3 loop reads CASSFQGGYGYTF. The CDR3 bases are TGTGCCAGCAGTTTCCAGGGCGGCTATGGCTACACCTTC.

The chain uses TRBV19 and TRBJ2-1; D is possibly TRBD2 (6 bases). The CDR3 runs 15 residues. Germline V gene data show CDR1 as LNHDA and CDR2 as SQIVND (reference sequence). V lost 3 bases, J lost 4 bases, and 13 bases lay in between. CDR3: CASSMGRGGYNEQFF. In DNA form, the CDR3 reads TGTGCCAGTAGTATGGGGCGGGGCGGGTACAATGAGCAGTTCTTC.

Comment on this clone: No conserved phenylalanine or tryptophan ends this CDR3, so it is likely a read error. The DNA is left out, because the CDR3 cannot be placed on it with certainty; the CDR3 is given as TCRdb lists it. The rearrangement joins TRBV6-4 to TRBJ1-3. The CDR3 extends over 12 residues, inclusive of both ends. Germline lookup yields CDR1 MRHNA and CDR2 SNTAGT. This CDR3 reads CASSQRAQELEG.

The chain employs TRBV7-9 and TRBJ1-1; D gene unclear. V gave up 5 bases and J gave up 3 bases, with 10 bases separating them. The CDR3 spans 13 residues. Per the germline V gene, CDR1 is SEHNR and CDR2 is FQNEAQ (reference sequence). The CDR3: CASSPSTHTEAFF. CDR3 nucleotide sequence: TGTGCCAGCAGCCCTAGCACCCACACTGAAGCTTTCTTT.

The chain employs TRBV15 and TRBJ2-5; perhaps D is TRBD1 or TRBD2 (5 bases each). The CDR3 spans 14 residues. Between the trimmed V and J ends, which lost 4 bases and 4 bases, there was a span of 13 bases. CDR1 and CDR2 from the germline V gene are LNHNV and YYDKDF (reference sequence). DNA for the CDR3: TGTGCCACCAGCATCTTTGGGGGACCAGAGACCCAGTACTTC. Encoded protein: CATSIFGGPETQYF.

The chain couples TRBV21-1 to TRBJ2-1; TRBD2 was called by the table and not checked on the DNA. TRBV21-1 is marked as a pseudogene. This CDR3 has 17 residues. The CDR3, as DNA: TGTGCCAGCAGTCGATCACGGGGGTATAGCTCCTACAATGAGCAGTTCTTC. It translates to CASSRSRGYSSYNEQFF.